The subject of this entry is one T cell receptor (beta chain). Trimming left V 6 bases short and J 7 bases short, with 13 bases between. The CDR3 has 12 residues. CDR1 and CDR2 (germline): SQVTM, ANQGSEA. The data are from a study of control samples from healthy donors and cancer patients. Method: immunoSEQ multiplex PCR; TCRdb's copy keeps in-frame clones and lacks some. The sample lists around 93,000 clones, more than 90% seen once, with 2.5% to 3.5% in the top ten. The TCR sequence derives from a human donor in good health. The donor label of this sample is uncertain. The sample was blood. J is TRBJ1-5 and V is TRBV29-1; D might be TRBD1 (5 bases). DNA for the CDR3: TGCAGCGTAAGGTCAGAGGGGCAGCCCCAGCATTTT. This sequence encodes CSVRSEGQPQHF.